Listed below are T cell receptor beta chains from one sample, sequenced in a study of cytomegalovirus exposure and HLA in healthy donors. Repertoires were generated with immunoSEQ multiplex PCR, while TCRdb's copy carries only in-frame clones and drops some. The sample lists 150,000 to 200,000 clones; more than 75% were seen once. The specimen sequenced was PBMCs. These receptor sequences come from a man between 18 and 35 years old in good health and CMV-seropositive. Both conserved end residues are part of each CDR3. Fields, in order: D gene, clone size, J gene, V gene, CDR3 DNA, CDR3 protein. D genes are given only for firm matches. Clone size is shown for a subset of rows, as once, few, many or a class of expanded clone.

TRBD2 | once | TRBJ2-1 | TRBV7-7 | TGTGCTAGCAGCCCGACTAGCGGGGGGGCCTATGAGCAGTTCTTC | CASSPTSGGAYEQFF
TRBD1 | - | TRBJ2-1 | TRBV9 | TGTGCCAGCAGCGTAGGGGGCCAGGGGGATGAGCAGTTCTTC | CASSVGGQGDEQFF
TRBD2 | - | TRBJ2-7 | TRBV7-2 | TGTGCCAGCAGCATTCTAGCGGAGGCCTACGAGCAGTACTTC | CASSILAEAYEQYF
- | - | TRBJ1-1 | TRBV9 | TGTGCCAGCAGCGTAAGGGCAGGGAAGGGTGGGAACACTGAAGCTTTCTTT | CASSVRAGKGGNTEAFF
TRBD2 | - | TRBJ2-3 | TRBV7-6 | TGTGCCAGCAGCTTAGCTAGCGGGGGGCCTACAGATACGCAGTATTTT | CASSLASGGPTDTQYF
- | few | TRBJ1-1 | TRBV18 | TGTGCCAGCTCACCTACCGACAGATACACTGAAGCTTTCTTT | CASSPTDRYTEAFF
- | - | TRBJ2-2 | TRBV9 | TGTGCCAGCAGCGTAGTGAAGGGGATCATTCAACACACCGGGGAGCTGTTTTTT | CASSVVKGIIQHTGELFF
- | - | TRBJ2-6 | TRBV5-1 | TGCGCCAGCAGCGACCTGACAGCCGGGGCCAACGTCCTGACTTTC | CASSDLTAGANVLTF
- | - | TRBJ1-2 | TRBV6-5 | TGTGCCAGCAGTTACTCGAGGTGGCAGGGTGATTATGGCTACACCTTC | CASSYSRWQGDYGYTF
- | - | TRBJ1-6 | TRBV9 | TGTGCCAGCAGCGTTGACTCCGGCTCCTATAATTCACCCCTCCACTTT | CASSVDSGSYNSPLHF
- | - | TRBJ1-1 | TRBV20-1 | TGCAGTGCTAGAGATCAAACTGAAGCTTTCTTT | CSARDQTEAFF
- | - | TRBJ1-2 | TRBV5-4 | TGTGCCAGCAGCCTGGACGGGGGTGGCTACACCTTC | CASSLDGGGYTF
TRBD1 | - | TRBJ1-2 | TRBV5-1 | TGCGCCAGCAGCTACAAACAGGGGTTCCATGGCTACACCTTC | CASSYKQGFHGYTF
- | once | TRBJ2-7 | TRBV19 | TGTGCCAGTAGTATAGAGTTCACGGTCGGGTACGAGCAGTACTTC | CASSIEFTVGYEQYF
- | - | TRBJ1-4 | TRBV4-1 | TGCGCCAGCAGCCAATCGGTAGGGGTTCAGACTAATGAAAAACTGTTTTTT | CASSQSVGVQTNEKLFF
TRBD2 | - | TRBJ2-4 | TRBV2 | TGTGCCAGCAGCGCAGGGACTAGCGGGGGGGCTGGGTACATTCAGTACTTC | CASSAGTSGGAGYIQYF
TRBD1 | - | TRBJ2-7 | TRBV7-8 | TGTGCCAGCAGCTTAGGGGAAGGTGGTCAGGGGGCCCCCTACGAGCAGTACTTC | CASSLGEGGQGAPYEQYF
- | - | TRBJ2-7 | TRBV30 | TGTGCCTGGAGTCCAGACAGAAACTACGAGCAGTACTTC | CAWSPDRNYEQYF
- | - | TRBJ2-7 | TRBV6-1 | TGTGCCACTGGAGGGGCCAGCGGGGAGCAGTACTTC | CATGGASGEQYF
- | - | TRBJ1-4 | TRBV4-3 | TGCGCCAGCAGCCCAGCCGGAGGGACCCGAATCAATGAAAAACTGTTTTTT | CASSPAGGTRINEKLFF
- | - | TRBJ2-7 | TRBV2 | TGTGCCAGCAGTGTAATGAGGGAGAGCTCCTACGAGCAGTACTTC | CASSVMRESSYEQYF
- | - | TRBJ2-1 | TRBV9 | TGTGCCAGCAGCGTAGACGGGGGTGACTATCTTGAGCAGTTCTTC | CASSVDGGDYLEQFF
- | - | TRBJ2-5 | TRBV7-9 | TGTGCCAGCAGCCCTGACAATAAAGAGACCCAGTACTTC | CASSPDNKETQYF
TRBD1 | once | TRBJ2-1 | TRBV5-1 | TGCGCCAGCAGCTTGGAGGGACAGGTCAATGAGCAGTTCTTC | CASSLEGQVNEQFF
TRBD1 | - | TRBJ2-7 | TRBV6-1 | TGTGCCAGCTTTGACAGGGGAAGACCCTACGAGCAGTACTTC | CASFDRGRPYEQYF
TRBD2 | once | TRBJ2-3 | TRBV7-2 | TGTGCCAGCAGCTTGGTAGCGGGAGGAGGAGATACGCAGTATTTT | CASSLVAGGGDTQYF
- | - | TRBJ2-1 | TRBV11-2 | TGTGCCAGCAGCGCGCGACTGTACAATGAGCAGTTCTTC | CASSARLYNEQFF
- | few | TRBJ2-7 | TRBV9 | TGTGCCAGCAGCCTTACGGGGAATCCCTACGAGCAGTACTTC | CASSLTGNPYEQYF
TRBD1 | once | TRBJ2-1 | TRBV4-1 | TGCGCCAGCAGCCAAGCGGGGACAGGGGATATTGAGCAGTTCTTC | CASSQAGTGDIEQFF
- | - | TRBJ2-5 | TRBV11-2 | TGTGCCAGCAGCTTATGGTCCGGGGAACAAGAGACCCAGTACTTC | CASSLWSGEQETQYF
- | - | TRBJ2-5 | TRBV5-4 | TGTGCCAGCAGCCCTGGTGGGGGCAAGACCCAGTACTTC | CASSPGGGKTQYF
- | once | TRBJ2-2 | TRBV27 | TGTGCCAGCAGCCCTACTACGGCCGGGGAGCTGTTTTTT | CASSPTTAGELFF